What follows are 27 T cell receptor beta chains derived from one specimen sequenced in a study of a mutant IDH1 vaccine in newly diagnosed glioma (dated by TCRdb to about 2021). The time point label of this sample denotes: week 47, end of study. Every vaccine dose consisted of 300 ug of a 20-mer mutant IDH1 peptide in Montanide, administered subcutaneously together with topical imiquimod. Receptor libraries were prepared by the immunoSEQ multiplex PCR assay. Drawn from immuneACCESS, this table holds only the in-frame rearrangements with V and J called that TCRdb kept. Clones are partly lost; checked studies trace under half to an unresolved V gene and leave the rest unexplained. The sample contains about 46,000 clones, less than 85% of them found a single time. Together, the top ten hold around 4.5% of the sample. Their recognized antigens are unknown. The sequencing here drew on PBMCs, taken from a glioma patient whose treatment included an IDH1 peptide vaccine. The source of these receptors is a woman under 40 with glioma. Some clones in this sample may be carry-over from other donors' samples.

V gene TRBV29-1 combines with J gene TRBJ2-3; no definite D call. Germline V gene data show CDR1 as SQVTM and CDR2 as ANQGSEA. This CDR3 has 12 amino acids. The germline V and J ends were trimmed by 2 bases and 4 bases, with 7 bases remaining between them. Here the CDR3 reads CSVETNSDTQYF. For the CDR3, the DNA is TGCAGCGTTGAAACGAATTCAGATACGCAGTATTTT.

J is TRBJ2-3 and V is TRBV15, with D perhaps matching TRBD2 (6 bases). Germline-derived CDR1 and CDR2 are LNHNV and YYDKDF (reference sequence). Trimming took 0 bases from V and 3 from J, leaving 13 bases between them. The CDR3 contains 16 residues. The CDR3, as DNA: TGTGCCACCAGCAGAGATGGGAGGCCGAGTACAGATACGCAGTATTTT. This encodes CATSRDGRPSTDTQYF.

The chain combines TRBV5-1 with TRBJ1-1, with a tentative D call TRBD1 (5 bases). Germline loops: CDR1 SGHRS, CDR2 YFSETQ. Deletions cut 2 bases from V and 3 bases from J, with 11 bases between. The CDR3 is 14 residues long. The DNA of the CDR3 is TGCGCCAGCAGCTTAAACGGGGGATACACTGAAGCTTTCTTT. It translates to CASSLNGGYTEAFF.

The rearrangement uses TRBV14 and TRBJ1-5; a weak D match, TRBD1 (5 bases). The CDR3 spans 15 residues. The ends were cut back, 5 bases at V and 4 bases at J, with 15 bases in the middle. CDR1 is SGHDN, CDR2 FVKESK, per germline. CDR3 sequence reads: CASSYVHQGNQPQHF. The CDR3 DNA follows: TGTGCCAGCAGCTACGTCCACCAGGGAAATCAGCCCCAGCATTTT.

This clone was observed a handful of times. The chain recombines TRBV5-6 with TRBJ1-2, with D possibly being TRBD1 (5 bases). V dropped 2 bases and J dropped 4 bases, with 9 bases sitting between them. Germline lookup yields CDR1 SGHDT and CDR2 YYEEEE. The CDR3 extends over 13 amino acids. This CDR3 reads CASSFAGPYGYTF. In DNA form, the CDR3 reads TGTGCCAGCAGCTTCGCGGGACCCTATGGCTACACCTTC.

The CDR3 sequence: CSVEGTGAHTEAFF. Here the CDR3 DNA reads TGCAGCGTTGAAGGAACAGGGGCACACACTGAAGCTTTCTTT. The J gene is TRBJ1-1, the V gene TRBV29-1, with 7 bases identical to TRBD1. The J segment lost 3 bases and the V segment lost 1 base, leaving 5 bases of the junction unmatched. This CDR3 has 14 amino acids. Germline loops: CDR1 SQVTM, CDR2 ANQGSEA. Drawing the rest from reference TRBV29-1 and TRBJ1-1, the complete variable domain is SAVISQKPSRDICQRGTSLTIQCQVDSQVTMMFWYRQQPGQSLTLIATANQGSEATYESGFVIDKFPISRPNLTFSTLTVSNMSPEDSSIYLCSVEGTGAHTEAFFGQGTRLTVV.

The J gene is TRBJ2-6, the V gene TRBV2; 7 nucleotides match TRBD1. Unmatched junction bases numbered 23, after V lost 6 bases and J lost 3 bases. The CDR3 contains 21 residues. Germline V gene data show CDR1 as SNHLY and CDR2 as FYNNEI. This chain's CDR3 is CASRRDRGQVRGIHGANVLTF. DNA for the CDR3: TGTGCCAGCAGACGGGACCGAGGACAGGTTAGAGGAATACATGGGGCCAACGTCCTGACTTTC.

V is TRBV29-1 and J is TRBJ2-2; D is unresolved. The CDR3 loop spans 13 amino acids. V lost 5 bases, J lost 2 bases, and 9 bases lay in between. Germline CDR1 is SQVTM and CDR2 is ANQGSEA. Here the CDR3 DNA reads TGCAGCGTTTTGGCAGCAAACACCGGGGAGCTGTTTTTT. Protein product: CSVLAANTGELFF.

The V call is TRBV6-6, the J call TRBJ2-1; 8 positions match TRBD2. There are 15 residues in the CDR3. Germline-derived CDR1 and CDR2 are MNHNY and SVGAGI (reference sequence). The V and J ends lost 5 bases and 6 bases, in that order; junction bases with no gene match: 9. CDR3 in amino acids: CASSAGTRRLNEQFF. The DNA for the CDR3 is TGTGCCAGCAGTGCCGGGACTAGAAGACTCAATGAGCAGTTCTTC.

This clone was counted once. The V and J genes are TRBV4-1 and TRBJ2-7; D perhaps matches TRBD2 (6 bases). Germline V gene lookup returns CDR1 MGHRA and CDR2 YSYEKL. The CDR3 totals 14 residues. Between the trimmed V and J ends, which lost 6 bases and 0 bases, there was a span of 12 bases. The CDR3 DNA is TGCGCCAGCAGTAGCGGACAATTCTCCTACGAGCAGTACTTC. Its translation is CASSSGQFSYEQYF.

V is TRBV10-3 and J is TRBJ2-6; tentatively, D is TRBD1 (6 bases). Germline lookup yields CDR1 ENHRY and CDR2 SYGVKD. The CDR3 contains 16 residues. The V end lost 10 bases, the J end lost 1 base, and 17 bases lay between the germline ends. CDR3 in amino acids: CASDQGFGSGANVLTF. Here the CDR3 DNA reads TGTGCCAGCGATCAGGGGTTCGGGTCTGGGGCCAACGTCCTGACTTTC.

The CDR3: CASTWGGQGEKLFF. CDR3 sequence (DNA): TGTGCCAGCACCTGGGGGGGACAGGGCGAAAAACTGTTTTTT. The chain uses TRBV2 and TRBJ1-4; 9 bases agree with TRBD1. With 7 bases clipped from V and 8 bases from J, the junction kept 8 bases outside the gene matches. Germline V gene lookup returns CDR1 SNHLY and CDR2 FYNNEI. This CDR3 comprises 14 residues.

The V and J genes are TRBV6-1 and TRBJ1-2; 8 bases are shared with TRBD1. V shed 6 bases and J 6 bases; nucleotides not matched to a gene: 6. CDR3 size: 13 residues. CDR1 is MNHNS, CDR2 SASEGT, per germline. CDR3 sequence (DNA): TGTGCCAGCAGCCAGGACAGGGATAATGGCTACACCTTC. It codes for CASSQDRDNGYTF.

This clone was detected once. The V and J genes are TRBV25-1 and TRBJ2-5; D not certain. The germline V gene encodes CDR1 MGHDK and CDR2 SYGVNS. The ends were cut back, 1 base at V and 5 bases at J, with 14 bases in the middle. The CDR3 loop spans 15 amino acids. CDR3 DNA: TGTGCCAGCAGTGAATTGTCGGACCTCCGGGAGACCCAGTACTTC. This gives the protein CASSELSDLRETQYF.

The CDR3 DNA is TGTGCCAGTAGTATGACCGCGACAGGGCTGGATACGCAGTATTTT. It encodes CASSMTATGLDTQYF. The chain joins TRBV19 to TRBJ2-3, with 7 bases matching TRBD1. CDR3 size: 15 residues. Looked up from germline, CDR1 is LNHDA and CDR2 is SQIVND (reference sequence). V dropped 3 bases and J dropped 6; count of bases not matched to a gene: 9.

The chain combines TRBV10-2 with TRBJ2-3, with 8 bases matching TRBD2. The CDR3 consists of 16 residues. V was clipped by 6 bases and J by 3 bases; unmatched bases: 11. CDR1 is WSHSY and CDR2 is SAAADI in the germline V gene. DNA of the CDR3: TGCGCCAGCAGCCCCCGACTAGCGCTTCTTACAGATACGCAGTATTTT. Its translation: CASSPRLALLTDTQYF.

The gene calls are TRBV2 and TRBJ1-1; D is perhaps TRBD1 (6 bases). The length of the CDR3 is 16 residues. Trimming shortened V by 4 bases and J by 1 base, and 16 bases separated the two germline ends. CDR1 SNHLY and CDR2 FYNNEI come from the germline V gene. CDR3 nucleotide sequence: TGTGCCAGCAGTGCCTCAATGGGGGGCAAGAACACTGAAGCTTTCTTT. Protein sequence: CASSASMGGKNTEAFF.

The chain recombines TRBV25-1 with TRBJ2-5; the D call may be TRBD1 or TRBD2 (5 bases each). The CDR3 consists of 15 residues. Trimming pared 2 bases from V and 3 bases from J, leaving 13 bases between. Germline V gives CDR1 MGHDK, CDR2 SYGVNS. The CDR3 is CASSEGPGTEETQYF. CDR3 coding DNA: TGTGCCAGCAGTGAAGGGCCCGGGACGGAAGAGACCCAGTACTTC.

The CDR3 DNA sequence: TGTGCCAGCACGCTATTCCCTCCGGGGACACCCAGAGAAGCTTTCTTT. Translated, it gives CASTLFPPGTPREAFF. This chain joins TRBV27 and TRBJ1-1; D possibly corresponds to TRBD1 (6 bases). The CDR3 has 16 residues. Germline V gene sequence: CDR1 MNHEY, CDR2 SMNVEV (reference sequence). Between the trimmed V and J ends, which lost 7 bases and 8 bases, there was a span of 26 bases.

This clone has only a few counts. The chain recombines TRBV19 with TRBJ1-1; D possibly corresponds to TRBD1 (5 bases). The V gene lost 5 bases and the J gene lost 3 bases, with 16 bases spanning the gap. The CDR3 loop spans 15 amino acids. Per the germline V gene, CDR1 is LNHDA and CDR2 is SQIVND (reference sequence). The CDR3 DNA reads as TGTGCCAGTAGTGTGGGGGTGGAGAGGCACACTGAAGCTTTCTTT. It translates to CASSVGVERHTEAFF.

The chain has TRBV5-1 and TRBJ2-7; D is possibly TRBD1 (6 bases). The germline V and J ends were trimmed by 1 base and 6 bases, with 26 bases remaining between them. The germline CDR1 and CDR2 sequences are SGHRS and YFSETQ. The CDR3 length is 18 residues. DNA for the CDR3: TGCGCCAGCAGCTTGCGTGCCGGGACAACTACGACCCTGACCGAGCAGTACTTC. It is translated as CASSLRAGTTTTLTEQYF.

This chain connects TRBV6-5 to TRBJ2-5; D unresolved. The CDR3 contains 13 residues. The germline gives CDR1 MNHEY, CDR2 SVGAGI. V dropped 7 bases and J dropped 5 bases, with 14 bases sitting between them. The CDR3 sequence is CASIPLSRETQYF. The DNA for the CDR3 is TGTGCCAGCATTCCCCTAAGCCGGGAGACCCAGTACTTC.

This clone was seen a few times. J is TRBJ2-3 and V is TRBV6-5, with TRBD1 identical over 10 bases. The CDR3 spans 15 residues. Germline CDR1 reads MNHEY; CDR2 reads SVGAGI. J gave up 2 bases and V 2 bases, and 1 base lay outside the gene matches. CDR3 coding DNA: TGTGCCAGCAGTTACGGGACAGGGGACACAGATACGCAGTATTTT. It codes for CASSYGTGDTDTQYF.

The chain combines TRBV7-9 with TRBJ2-1; D might be TRBD2 (5 bases). Trimming took 5 bases from V and 0 from J, leaving 14 bases between them. The germline gives CDR1 SEHNR, CDR2 FQNEAQ (reference sequence). CDR3 length: 16 residues. CDR3 amino acids: CASSPWTLGSYNEQFF. In nucleotides, the CDR3 is TGTGCCAGCAGCCCGTGGACTTTGGGCTCCTACAATGAGCAGTTCTTC.

The chain couples TRBV27 to TRBJ2-7; D is possibly TRBD2 (6 bases). The length of the CDR3 is 11 residues. Trimming pared 3 bases from V and 6 bases from J, leaving 6 bases between. CDR1 and CDR2 (germline): MNHEY, SMNVEV (reference sequence). The CDR3 protein is CASSFGSEQYF. In nucleotides, the CDR3 is TGTGCCAGCAGTTTCGGGAGCGAGCAGTACTTC.

The chain recombines TRBV20-1 with TRBJ2-2; unclear D gene. CDR1 is DFQATT and CDR2 is SNEGSKA in the germline V gene (reference sequence). CDR3 length equals 11 residues. Trimming pared 1 base from V and 6 bases from J, leaving 3 bases between. The CDR3 DNA sequence: TGCAGTGCTAGAGGGTCCGGGGAGCTGTTTTTT. Translating it yields CSARGSGELFF.

J is TRBJ1-2 and V is TRBV10-3, with D maybe TRBD1 (6 bases). The CDR3 totals 12 residues. CDR1 and CDR2 (germline): ENHRY, SYGVKD. The ends were cut back, 0 bases at V and 8 bases at J, with 7 bases in the middle. CDR3 amino acids: CAISESGAGYTF. The CDR3 coding sequence is TGTGCCATCAGTGAGTCGGGGGCAGGCTACACCTTC.